This TCR beta chain was found in a study of vaccination and CD4 T cells after COVID-19. Study information: A CEFX pool, an HIV-1 Nef pool, or else no peptide went into the control cultures.

The germline CDR1 and CDR2 sequences are MNHNS and SASEGT. With 4 bases removed from V and 6 bases from J, the gap between germline ends came to 13 bases. CDR3 length: 14 amino acids. Once obtained from cultured CD4+ T cells, the DNA was sequenced using the Oncomine TCR Beta short-read assay. MiXCR was run by TCRdb on the PCR reads, yielding one entry per CDR3 protein. The sample records some 14,000 distinct CDR3 sequences, 50% to 60% being singletons. Comments on this clonotype: Its antigen is not known.

Treatment in this sample: approximately 9-day PBMC culture with coronavirus spike peptide pools or control peptides (ViraFEST assay). For ViraFEST, peptide pools expanded antigen-specific T cells, after which the TCRs were sequenced. Sample: cultured CD4+ T cells from blood, taken after SARS-CoV-2 vaccination. The chain uses TRBV6-1 and TRBJ1-5, with a weak D call TRBD1 (6 bases). This receptor was identified in a human donor with COVID-19. The CDR3 loop reads CASSVNRAGQPQHF. CDR3 coding DNA: TGTGCCAGCAGTGTAAACAGGGCCGGTCAGCCCCAGCATTTT.